A single sample gave rise to the 32 T cell receptor beta chains below, sequenced in a study of blood T cells in healthy people across ages. A second 7 to 11 cycle PCR used barcoded and J-beta primers. MiXCR was run by TCRdb on the 5' RACE reads, yielding one entry per CDR3 protein. This sample has over 1.5 million distinct CDR3 sequences, with about 49% found just once. The sample consisted of blood. These receptors all come from a middle-aged woman in good health.

Comments on this clonotype: At one of its ends the junction is not consistent with the germline gene, which may arise from a read error. The chain couples TRBV27 to TRBJ1-2; D perhaps matches TRBD1 (6 bases). CDR3 length equals 15 residues. Per germline, CDR1 MNHEY and CDR2 SMNVEV (reference sequence). The CDR3, as DNA: TGTGCCAACAGTTTGGGTCGGCAAGGGGGGTATGGCTACACCTTC. Its translation: CANSLGRQGGYGYTF.

This clonotype was recorded a few times. The chain carries TRBV28 and TRBJ2-7; TRBD2 agrees at 13 bases. Germline lookup yields CDR1 MDHEN and CDR2 SYDVKM. Germline trimming cut 7 bases from V and 4 bases from J; bases unmatched to any gene: 4. There are 14 residues in the CDR3. This CDR3 reads CASIGTSGVYEQYF. As DNA, the CDR3 is TGTGCCAGCATAGGGACTAGCGGGGTATACGAGCAGTACTTC. The full variable domain, completed using reference TRBV28 and TRBJ2-7, is DVKVTQSSRYLVKRTGEKVFLECVQDMDHENMFWYRQDPGLGLRLIYFSYDVKMKEKGDIPEGYSVSREKKERFSLILESASTNQTSMYLCASIGTSGVYEQYFGPGTRLTVT.

This clonotype turned up a few times. The chain joins TRBV15 to TRBJ2-7; D not certain. The CDR3 runs to 14 residues. The germline CDR1 and CDR2 sequences are LNHNV and YYDKDF (reference sequence). V was pared by 0 bases and J by 5 bases, with 11 bases between. CDR3 amino acids: CATSRELAANEQYF. The CDR3 DNA sequence: TGTGCCACCAGCAGAGAGTTGGCAGCCAACGAGCAGTACTTC.

This sequence joins TRBV9 and TRBJ1-1; perhaps TRBD1 as D (5 bases). V lost 0 bases, J lost 0 bases, and 12 bases lay in between. CDR3 length equals 16 residues. Germline V lookup: CDR1 SGDLS, CDR2 YYNGEE. The DNA for the CDR3 is TGTGCCAGCAGCGTAGATTCTGAGGGGATGAACACTGAAGCTTTCTTT. As protein: CASSVDSEGMNTEAFF.

This clonotype appeared a few times. The rearrangement joins TRBV28 to TRBJ1-2, with D tentatively TRBD1 (5 bases). The CDR3 sequence is 16 residues long. Germline CDR1 MDHEN, CDR2 SYDVKM. V lost 5 bases to trimming and J lost 4 bases, with 20 bases between them. In DNA form, the CDR3 reads TGTGCCAGCAGTACCTCCGCCTGGGGACTCCTCTATGGCTACACCTTC. Its protein product is CASSTSAWGLLYGYTF.

The rearrangement joins TRBV5-1 to TRBJ2-3, with D perhaps given as TRBD1 or TRBD2 (5 bases each). Germline-derived CDR1 and CDR2 are SGHRS and YFSETQ. Trimming stripped 0 bases from V and 6 bases from J, with 14 bases between. The CDR3 is 15 amino acids. The CDR3 reads CASSLVGTHGDTQYF. The DNA of the CDR3 is TGCGCCAGCAGCTTGGTTGGGACCCACGGGGATACGCAGTATTTT.

CDR3 in amino acids: CASSYSNRLSVNEQFF. The CDR3 DNA is TGTGCCAGCAGTTACTCGAACAGGCTATCAGTCAATGAGCAGTTCTTC. This chain joins TRBV6-5 and TRBJ2-1; possible D gene TRBD1, 5 bases. This CDR3 is 16 amino acids long. V lost 0 bases to trimming and J lost 6 bases, with 15 bases between them. CDR1 is MNHEY, CDR2 SVGAGI, per germline.

Details on this clonotype: Germline and junction disagree at one end, which may indicate a read error. The CDR3 region is CASSLSQYGYTF. CDR3 DNA: TGTGCCAGCAGCTTAAGTCAATATGGCTACACCTTC. The chain combines TRBV5-1 with TRBJ1-2; no clear D. Germline V gene data show CDR1 as SGHRS and CDR2 as YFSETQ. This CDR3 is 12 amino acids long.

The V and J genes are TRBV7-2 and TRBJ2-3, with D uncertain. Per germline, CDR1 SGHTA and CDR2 FQGNSA. Between the trimmed V and J ends, which lost 1 base and 5 bases, there was a span of 4 bases. The CDR3 runs to 12 residues. CDR3 coding DNA: TGTACCAGCAGCTTAGTTCTAGATACGCAGTATTTT. It specifies CTSSLVLDTQYF.

The chain carries TRBV28 and TRBJ2-1, with D maybe TRBD2 (5 bases). The V end lost 6 bases, the J end lost 7 bases, and 22 bases lay between the germline ends. CDR3 size: 16 residues. The germline V gene encodes CDR1 MDHEN and CDR2 SYDVKM. CDR3 loop: CASSRRRRGVSNEQFF. For the CDR3, the DNA is TGTGCCAGCAGCCGGCGCCGTCGGGGTGTTTCTAATGAGCAGTTCTTC. The complete variable domain, with remaining parts taken from reference TRBV28 and TRBJ2-1, reads DVKVTQSSRYLVKRTGEKVFLECVQDMDHENMFWYRQDPGLGLRLIYFSYDVKMKEKGDIPEGYSVSREKKERFSLILESASTNQTSMYLCASSRRRRGVSNEQFFGPGTRLTVL.

The chain couples TRBV4-2 to TRBJ2-5; D is tentatively TRBD1 or TRBD2 (6 bases each). Trimming stripped 0 bases from V and 4 bases from J, with 15 bases between. The CDR3 runs 16 residues. Germline CDR1 LGHNA, CDR2 YNFKEQ. CDR3 in amino acids: CASSQDGRGAGETQYF. The CDR3 DNA follows: TGTGCCAGCAGCCAAGACGGTAGGGGGGCTGGAGAGACCCAGTACTTC.

This clonotype showed up just a few times. CDR3 region: CASSGGSAEGDTQYF. CDR3 DNA: TGCGCCAGCAGCGGAGGGTCGGCCGAGGGAGATACGCAGTATTTT. The chain employs TRBV5-1 and TRBJ2-3, with D perhaps matching TRBD2 (6 bases). The germline V gene has CDR1 SGHRS and CDR2 YFSETQ. The CDR3 is made up of 15 amino acids. The germline V and J ends were trimmed by 4 bases and 5 bases, with 17 bases remaining between them.

V is TRBV14 and J is TRBJ2-1; TRBD1 matches 8 bases. The V and J ends lost 4 bases and 4 bases, in that order; junction bases with no gene match: 6. The CDR3 is 15 amino acids. Per germline, CDR1 SGHDN and CDR2 FVKESK. The CDR3 loop reads CASSRPGTGYNEQFF. DNA for the CDR3: TGTGCCAGCAGCCGCCCCGGGACAGGATACAATGAGCAGTTCTTC.

The rearrangement links TRBV15 to TRBJ1-5; no clear D gene. The V end lost 0 bases, the J end lost 5 bases, and 14 bases lay between the germline ends. Germline V gene lookup returns CDR1 LNHNV and CDR2 YYDKDF (reference sequence). This CDR3 is built from 16 residues. The CDR3 is CATSRDNGRRHQPQHF. The CDR3 DNA sequence: TGTGCCACCAGCAGAGATAACGGGCGTAGACATCAGCCCCAGCATTTT. The entire variable domain, with the rest obtained from reference TRBV15 and TRBJ1-5, is as follows: DAMVIQNPRYQVTQFGKPVTLSCSQTLNHNVMYWYQQKSSQAPKLLFHYYDKDFNNEADTPDNFQSRRPNTSFCFLDIRSPGLGDTAMYLCATSRDNGRRHQPQHFGDGTRLSIL.

The chain employs TRBV27 and TRBJ2-3, with D perhaps matching TRBD2 (6 bases). Trimming cost V 0 bases and J 1 base, with 11 bases left between them. Germline V gene sequence: CDR1 MNHEY, CDR2 SMNVEV (reference sequence). The CDR3 contains 16 residues. CDR3: CASSLSVAAGTDTQYF. CDR3 sequence (DNA): TGTGCCAGCAGTTTATCGGTAGCGGCAGGCACAGATACGCAGTATTTT.

This clonotype showed up just once. The CDR3 sequence is CSARGLGQAQETQYF. In nucleotides, the CDR3 is TGCAGTGCTAGAGGGCTGGGGCAGGCACAAGAGACCCAGTACTTC. The rearrangement joins TRBV20-1 to TRBJ2-5; D may be TRBD1 (5 bases). Germline CDR1 reads DFQATT; CDR2 reads SNEGSKA (reference sequence). This CDR3 spans 15 amino acids. Trimming pared 1 base from V and 2 bases from J, leaving 14 bases between.

This clonotype appeared a few times. V and J are TRBV7-9 and TRBJ2-7, with a weak D call TRBD2 (6 bases). Per the germline V gene, CDR1 is SEHNR and CDR2 is FQNEAQ (reference sequence). V lost 0 bases and J lost 6, with 9 bases in between. The CDR3 covers 13 residues. The CDR3 bases are TGTGCCAGCAGCTTAGCGCTCGGGGGCGAGCAGTACTTC. Encoded protein: CASSLALGGEQYF. Full variable domain (remainder filled in from reference TRBV7-9 and TRBJ2-7): DTGVSQNPRHKITKRGQNVTFRCDPISEHNRLYWYRQTLGQGPEFLTYFQNEAQLEKSRLLSDRFSAERPKGSFSTLEIQRTEQGDSAMYLCASSLALGGEQYFGPGTRLTVT.

The gene calls are TRBV12-3 or TRBV12-4 and TRBJ2-3, with D perhaps matching TRBD2 (5 bases). The CDR3 totals 16 residues. Trimming removed 2 bases at V and 0 bases at J, with 12 bases between. The DNA for the CDR3 is TGTGCCAGCAGTTTAAGGACTGGGCTCAGCACAGATACGCAGTATTTT. It codes for CASSLRTGLSTDTQYF.

This clonotype was counted many times. This sequence joins TRBV4-3 and TRBJ2-5; 13 bases line up with TRBD2. V lost 0 bases and J lost 5; bases outside the gene matches: 3. CDR1 and CDR2 (germline): LGHNA, YSLEER. This CDR3 region has 16 residues. The CDR3 loop reads CASSQDGLAGEETQYF. Here the CDR3 DNA reads TGCGCCAGCAGCCAAGATGGACTAGCGGGGGAGGAGACCCAGTACTTC.

The chain is built from TRBV7-2 and TRBJ2-3; D is unclear. The germline gives CDR1 SGHTA, CDR2 FQGNSA. The CDR3 runs to 15 residues. Trimming shortened V by 2 bases and J by 1 base, and 10 bases separated the two germline ends. CDR3 nucleotide sequence: TGTGCCAGCAGCTTAAATCAACTGGGCACAGATACGCAGTATTTT. Translation gives CASSLNQLGTDTQYF.

The rearrangement joins TRBV27 to TRBJ1-4; D is perhaps TRBD1 (5 bases). The CDR3 is 13 amino acids. Germline CDR1 reads MNHEY; CDR2 reads SMNVEV (reference sequence). The V end lost 6 bases, the J end lost 4 bases, and 9 bases lay between the germline ends. The CDR3 is CASRERGNEKLFF. CDR3 DNA sequence: TGTGCCAGCAGGGAGAGGGGTAATGAAAAACTGTTTTTT.

This clonotype was counted at least ten times. The rearrangement joins TRBV5-1 to TRBJ2-7, with TRBD1 matching over 7 bases. The CDR3 totals 13 residues. V lost 4 bases and J lost 5; bases outside the gene matches: 6. CDR1 and CDR2 from the germline V gene are SGHRS and YFSETQ. The CDR3 bases are TGCGCCAGCAGCCCGGGACAGCCAAACGAGCAGTACTTC. Its translation: CASSPGQPNEQYF.

The V gene is TRBV4-3, the J gene TRBJ2-5, with TRBD1 matching over 8 bases. J was trimmed by 4 bases and V by 3 bases; bases with no gene match: 7. Looked up from germline, CDR1 is LGHNA and CDR2 is YSLEER. The CDR3 totals 15 residues. The chain's CDR3 is CASSHGRTGSETQYF. The CDR3 DNA follows: TGCGCCAGCAGCCATGGGAGGACAGGGTCAGAGACCCAGTACTTC.

This chain joins TRBV13 and TRBJ2-3, with TRBD1 matching over 9 bases. Germline V lookup: CDR1 PRHDT, CDR2 FYEKMQ (reference sequence). With 3 bases clipped from V and 2 bases from J, the junction kept 9 bases outside the gene matches. This CDR3 is 17 amino acids long. For the CDR3, the DNA is TGTGCCAGCAGCTTCACATCCGGGACAGGGCTCACAGATACGCAGTATTTT. As protein: CASSFTSGTGLTDTQYF.

There are a few counts of this clonotype. V usage is TRBV7-2 and J usage is TRBJ2-4, with 8 bases identical to TRBD2. The V gene's germline CDR1 is SGHTA and CDR2 FQGNSA. Trimming removed 5 bases from V and 5 bases from J; junction bases left unmatched: 5. The CDR3 totals 14 residues. The CDR3 DNA follows: TGTGCCAGCAGCCGGGGGGGACGCCAAAACATTCAGTACTTC. Residues: CASSRGGRQNIQYF.

The chain combines TRBV27 with TRBJ2-7; no reliable D call. CDR1 is MNHEY, CDR2 SMNVEV, per germline (reference sequence). This CDR3 region has 14 residues. Trimming removed 2 bases at V and 0 bases at J, with 8 bases between. In DNA, the CDR3 is TGTGCCAGCAGTTTAACAGCGAACTCCTACGAGCAGTACTTC. It encodes CASSLTANSYEQYF.

V and J are TRBV6-5 and TRBJ2-5; D tentatively reads TRBD1 or TRBD2 (5 bases each). Trimming removed 0 bases at V and 5 bases at J, with 19 bases between. CDR1 is MNHEY, CDR2 SVGAGI, per germline. The CDR3 is 17 residues long. CDR3 protein: CASSYSKGSLAFETQYF. CDR3 DNA: TGTGCCAGCAGTTACTCGAAGGGGAGCCTAGCATTTGAGACCCAGTACTTC.

The chain joins TRBV12-3 or TRBV12-4 to TRBJ2-4; TRBD1 agrees at 7 bases. J was trimmed by 13 bases and V by 6 bases; bases with no gene match: 9. This CDR3 contains 12 residues. The CDR3 DNA sequence: TGTGCCAGCAGCAAGACAGGGAGAGTCCAGTACTTC. Protein product: CASSKTGRVQYF.

This sequence joins TRBV4-3 and TRBJ2-4; maybe TRBD1 (5 bases). The J call could be wrong; TRBJ2-7 is a better fit for the DNA end. The germline gives CDR1 LGHNA, CDR2 YSLEER. The CDR3 loop spans 14 amino acids. CDR3 in DNA: TGCGCCAGCAGCCCGGTGGACAACACCTACGAGCAGTACTTC. Its protein product is CASSPVDNTYEQYF.

This clonotype was recorded a few times. This chain joins TRBV2 and TRBJ1-2, with TRBD1 identical over 9 bases. Unmatched junction bases numbered 9, after V lost 6 bases and J lost 7 bases. The CDR3 is made up of 14 amino acids. Germline CDR1 is SNHLY and CDR2 is FYNNEI. The CDR3 nucleotides read TGTGCCAGCAGGGGGACAGGGCCCTCAACTGGCTACACCTTC. This sequence encodes CASRGTGPSTGYTF.

About this clonotype itself: The junction departs from the called germline gene at one end, perhaps through a read error. V usage is TRBV6-1 and J usage is TRBJ1-6; D may be TRBD1 (5 bases). The CDR3 has 17 amino acids. Germline V gives CDR1 MNHNS, CDR2 SASEGT. The chain's CDR3 is CASSELPGRAYNSPLRF. DNA of the CDR3: TGTGCCAGCAGTGAATTGCCAGGGCGCGCCTATAATTCACCCCTCCGCTTT.

The gene calls are TRBV27 and TRBJ2-3; D possibly matches TRBD1 or TRBD2 (5 bases each). V gave up 4 bases and J gave up 2 bases, with 13 bases separating them. Germline CDR1 reads MNHEY; CDR2 reads SMNVEV (reference sequence). This CDR3 spans 15 amino acids. CDR3 in DNA: TGTGCCAGCAGTTCCCCGGGACCTTTCACAGATACGCAGTATTTT. It translates to CASSSPGPFTDTQYF.